This record concerns one T cell receptor (beta chain) sequence. Its antigen is not identified. Every isolated RNA sample was fully reverse transcribed, so sequencing captured expressed TCRB transcripts. The method was immunoSEQ multiplex PCR; TCRdb's version includes in-frame clones alone and lacks a portion of them. The table shows a few hundred thousand clones, with about 14% occurring only once. The data were obtained in a study of beta chain features in type 1 diabetes. Study findings and constraints: Compared to healthy donors, patients appeared to have naive, central memory and Treg TCRB repertoires that were more alike. Across all four CD4+ subsets, people with type 1 diabetes showed modestly shorter TCRB CDR3s. Researchers could not determine here whether HLA type influences TCRB rearrangement.

Using CD45RO/CCR7/CD25/CD127/CD95/CD27, CD4+ naive, central memory, regulatory and stem cell-like memory cells were sorted. Germline CDR1 reads DFQATT; CDR2 reads SNEGSKA (reference sequence). J gave up 9 bases and V 6 bases, and 5 bases lay outside the gene matches. The CDR3 length is 11 residues. This chain links TRBV20-1 with TRBJ2-5, with 9 bases that match TRBD2. What was sequenced was naive CD4+ T cells from blood. The source of this sequence is a man aged 25 to 45 in good health. The CDR3 spells CSALAGAAQYF. In DNA, the CDR3 is TGCAGTGCATTAGCGGGAGCGGCCCAGTACTTC.